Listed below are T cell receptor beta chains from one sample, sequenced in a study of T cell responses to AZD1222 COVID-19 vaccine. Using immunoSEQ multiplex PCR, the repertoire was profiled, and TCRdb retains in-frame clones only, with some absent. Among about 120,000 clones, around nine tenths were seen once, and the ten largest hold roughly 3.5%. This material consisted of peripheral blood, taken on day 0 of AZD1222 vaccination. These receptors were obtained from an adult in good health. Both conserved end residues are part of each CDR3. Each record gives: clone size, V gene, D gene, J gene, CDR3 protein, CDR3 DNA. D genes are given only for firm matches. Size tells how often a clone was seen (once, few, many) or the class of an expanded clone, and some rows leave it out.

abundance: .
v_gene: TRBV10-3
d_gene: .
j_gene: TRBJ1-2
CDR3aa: CAISGEGLYGYTF
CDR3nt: TGTGCCATCAGTGGTGAAGGCCTCTATGGCTACACCTTC

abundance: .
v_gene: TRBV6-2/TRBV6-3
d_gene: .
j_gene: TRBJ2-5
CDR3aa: CASSYHQETQYF
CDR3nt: TGTGCCAGCAGTTACCACCAAGAGACCCAGTACTTC

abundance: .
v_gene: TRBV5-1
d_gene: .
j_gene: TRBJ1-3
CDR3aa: CASSSYSGNTIYF
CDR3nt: TGCGCCAGCAGCTCGTACTCTGGAAACACCATATATTTT

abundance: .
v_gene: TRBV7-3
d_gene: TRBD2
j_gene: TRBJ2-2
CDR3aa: CASSPQGVLAGGLNTGELFF
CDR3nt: TGTGCCAGCAGCCCCCAAGGCGTACTAGCGGGGGGGCTGAACACCGGGGAGCTGTTTTTT

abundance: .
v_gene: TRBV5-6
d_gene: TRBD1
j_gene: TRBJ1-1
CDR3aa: CASSLLGQGDTEAFF
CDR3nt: TGTGCCAGCAGCCTCCTTGGTCAGGGGGACACTGAAGCTTTCTTT

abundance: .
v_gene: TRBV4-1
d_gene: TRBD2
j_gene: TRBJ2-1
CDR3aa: CASSQSRLAGGYNEQFF
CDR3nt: TGCGCCAGCAGCCAATCCCGACTAGCGGGGGGATACAATGAGCAGTTCTTC

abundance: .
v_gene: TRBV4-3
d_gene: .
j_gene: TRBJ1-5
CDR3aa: CASSQVHGGSQPQHF
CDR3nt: TGCGCCAGCAGCCAAGTTCATGGGGGTTCCCAGCCCCAGCATTTT

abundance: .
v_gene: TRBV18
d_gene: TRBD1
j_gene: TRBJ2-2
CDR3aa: CASSRDRGDTGELFF
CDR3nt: TGTGCCAGCTCACGTGACAGGGGGGACACCGGGGAGCTGTTTTTT

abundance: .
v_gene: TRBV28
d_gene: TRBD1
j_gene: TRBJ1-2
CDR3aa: CASTPGTVGYTF
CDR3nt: TGTGCCAGCACTCCCGGGACAGTTGGCTACACCTTC

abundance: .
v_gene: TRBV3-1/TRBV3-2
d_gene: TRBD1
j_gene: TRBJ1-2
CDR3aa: CASSREGGRQGYTF
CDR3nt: TGTGCCAGCAGCCGCGAAGGGGGGCGACAGGGGTACACCTTC

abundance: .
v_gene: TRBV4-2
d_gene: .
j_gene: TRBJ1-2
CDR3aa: CASSQEGTGSYYGYTF
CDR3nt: TGTGCCAGCAGCCAAGAAGGAACCGGGTCCTACTATGGCTACACCTTC

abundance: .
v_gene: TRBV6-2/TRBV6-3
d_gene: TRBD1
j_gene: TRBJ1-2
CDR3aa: CASSFSARDSFNNYGYTF
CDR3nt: TGTGCCAGCAGTTTCTCCGCCCGGGACAGCTTTAATAACTATGGCTACACCTTC

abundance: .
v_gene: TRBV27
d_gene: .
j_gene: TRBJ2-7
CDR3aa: CASGYEGPPFGEQYF
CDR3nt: TGTGCCAGCGGGTATGAGGGTCCCCCCTTTGGTGAGCAGTACTTC

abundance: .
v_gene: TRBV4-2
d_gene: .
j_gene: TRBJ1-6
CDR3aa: CASSQEGRKGSPLHF
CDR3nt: TGTGCCAGCAGCCAAGAAGGGCGAAAGGGGTCACCCCTCCACTTT

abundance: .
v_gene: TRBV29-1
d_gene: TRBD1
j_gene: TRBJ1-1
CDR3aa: CSGKTGDLEAFF
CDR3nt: TGCAGCGGTAAGACAGGGGACCTAGAAGCTTTCTTT

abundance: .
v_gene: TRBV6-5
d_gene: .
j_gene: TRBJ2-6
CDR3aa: CASSYGGAGANVLTF
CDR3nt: TGTGCCAGCAGTTACGGAGGTGCCGGGGCCAACGTCCTGACTTTC

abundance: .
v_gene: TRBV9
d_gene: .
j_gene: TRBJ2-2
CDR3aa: CASSVAWGTGELFF
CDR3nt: TGTGCCAGCAGCGTAGCGTGGGGGACCGGGGAGCTGTTTTTT

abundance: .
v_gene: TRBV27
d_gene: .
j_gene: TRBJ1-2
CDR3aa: CASSLTGANYGYTF
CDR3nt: TGTGCCAGCAGTTTAACGGGGGCTAACTATGGCTACACCTTC

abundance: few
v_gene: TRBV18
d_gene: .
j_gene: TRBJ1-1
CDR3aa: CASSHKGQNTEAFF
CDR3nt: TGTGCCAGCTCACACAAGGGACAGAACACTGAAGCTTTCTTT

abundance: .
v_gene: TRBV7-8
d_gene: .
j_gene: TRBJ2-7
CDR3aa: CASRPTGSYEQYF
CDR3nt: TGTGCCAGCAGACCGACAGGTTCCTACGAGCAGTACTTC

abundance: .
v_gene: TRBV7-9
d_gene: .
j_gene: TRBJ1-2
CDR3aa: CASSFGEGGGYTF
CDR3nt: TGTGCCAGCAGCTTTGGGGAGGGTGGCGGCTACACCTTC

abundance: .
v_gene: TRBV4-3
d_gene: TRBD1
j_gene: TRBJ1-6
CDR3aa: CASSQEWGQGAMPLHF
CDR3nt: TGCGCCAGCAGCCAAGAATGGGGACAGGGGGCGATGCCCCTCCACTTT

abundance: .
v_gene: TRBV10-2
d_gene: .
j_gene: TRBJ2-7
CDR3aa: CASTEGKWNEQYF
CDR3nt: TGCGCCAGCACGGAAGGGAAATGGAACGAGCAGTACTTC

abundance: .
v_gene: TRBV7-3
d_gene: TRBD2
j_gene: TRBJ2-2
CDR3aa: CASSATGGLSGELFF
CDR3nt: TGTGCCAGCAGCGCGACGGGGGGTTTGTCCGGGGAGCTGTTTTTT

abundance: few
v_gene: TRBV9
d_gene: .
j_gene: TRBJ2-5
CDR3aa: CASSVSAQETQYF
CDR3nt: TGTGCCAGCAGCGTATCAGCCCAAGAGACCCAGTACTTC

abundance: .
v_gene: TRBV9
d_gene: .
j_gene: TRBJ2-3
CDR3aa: CASSDGSDTQYF
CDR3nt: TGTGCCAGCAGCGACGGATCAGATACGCAGTATTTT

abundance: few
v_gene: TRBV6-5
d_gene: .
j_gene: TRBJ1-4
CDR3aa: CASTIQTRYNEKLFF
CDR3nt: TGTGCCAGCACCATCCAGACCAGGTATAATGAAAAACTGTTTTTT

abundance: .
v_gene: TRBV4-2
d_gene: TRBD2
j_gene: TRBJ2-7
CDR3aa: CASSQEGLAGREQYF
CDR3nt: TGTGCCAGCAGCCAAGAGGGACTAGCGGGGCGCGAGCAGTACTTC

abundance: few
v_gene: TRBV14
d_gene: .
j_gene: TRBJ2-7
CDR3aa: CASSRDYEQYF
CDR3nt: TGTGCCAGCAGCCGGGACTACGAGCAGTACTTC

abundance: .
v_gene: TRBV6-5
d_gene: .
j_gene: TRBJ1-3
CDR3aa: CASSYSPTVGNTIYF
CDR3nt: TGTGCCAGCAGTTACAGCCCGACAGTCGGAAACACCATATATTTT

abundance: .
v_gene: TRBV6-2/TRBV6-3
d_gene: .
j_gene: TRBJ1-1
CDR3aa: CASSYSMGRAFF
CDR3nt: TGTGCCAGCAGTTACTCGATGGGTCGAGCTTTCTTT

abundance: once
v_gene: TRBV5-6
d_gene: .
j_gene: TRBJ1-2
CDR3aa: CASSPTWGNYGYTF
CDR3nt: TGTGCCAGCAGCCCCACATGGGGGAACTATGGCTACACCTTC

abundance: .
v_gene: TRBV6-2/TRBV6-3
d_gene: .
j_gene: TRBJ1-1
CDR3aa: CASSYRDNTEAFF
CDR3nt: TGTGCCAGCAGTTACCGGGACAACACTGAAGCTTTCTTT

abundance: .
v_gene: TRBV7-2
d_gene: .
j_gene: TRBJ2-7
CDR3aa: CASSYTSGVYEQYF
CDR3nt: TGTGCCAGCAGCTACACCTCCGGGGTATACGAGCAGTACTTC

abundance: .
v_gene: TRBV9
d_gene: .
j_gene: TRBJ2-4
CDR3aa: CASSRGDRIKNIQYF
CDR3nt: TGTGCCAGCAGCCGGGGGGACAGGATAAAAAACATTCAGTACTTC

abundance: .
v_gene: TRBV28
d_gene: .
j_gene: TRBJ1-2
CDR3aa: CASRPHREGAPYTF
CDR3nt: TGTGCCAGCCGCCCACACAGGGAGGGAGCCCCGTACACCTTC

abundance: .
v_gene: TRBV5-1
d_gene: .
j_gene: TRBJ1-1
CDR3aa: CASSGIQDSISEAFF
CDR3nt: TGCGCCAGCAGCGGAATCCAGGACAGTATCTCTGAAGCTTTCTTT

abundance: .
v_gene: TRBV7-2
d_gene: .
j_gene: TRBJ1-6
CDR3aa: CASSSKRAPSSYNSPLHF
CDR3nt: TGTGCCAGCAGCTCGAAACGGGCACCGAGCTCCTATAATTCACCCCTCCACTTT

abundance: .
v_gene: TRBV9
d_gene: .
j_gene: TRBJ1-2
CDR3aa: CASSAGGGPYGYTF
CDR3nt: TGTGCCAGCAGCGCTGGTGGGGGGCCCTATGGCTACACCTTC

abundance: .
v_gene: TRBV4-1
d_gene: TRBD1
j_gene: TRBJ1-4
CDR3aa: CASSNRGFEKLFF
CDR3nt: TGCGCCAGCAGCAACAGGGGGTTTGAAAAACTGTTTTTT

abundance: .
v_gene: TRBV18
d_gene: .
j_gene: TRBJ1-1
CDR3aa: CASSLGRIGTEAFF
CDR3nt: TGTGCCAGCTCCCTTGGAAGGATTGGGACTGAAGCTTTCTTT

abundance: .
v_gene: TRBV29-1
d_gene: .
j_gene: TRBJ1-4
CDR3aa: CSVKPRLGEKLFF
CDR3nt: TGCAGCGTTAAGCCCCGGTTGGGGGAAAAACTGTTTTTT

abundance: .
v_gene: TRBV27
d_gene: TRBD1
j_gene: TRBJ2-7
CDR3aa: CASTISGTGRYEQYF
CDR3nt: TGTGCCAGCACTATATCCGGGACAGGGAGGTACGAGCAGTACTTC

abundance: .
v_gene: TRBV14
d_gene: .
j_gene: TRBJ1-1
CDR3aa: CASSQDMTGEAFF
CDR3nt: TGTGCCAGCAGCCAAGATATGACAGGAGAAGCTTTCTTT

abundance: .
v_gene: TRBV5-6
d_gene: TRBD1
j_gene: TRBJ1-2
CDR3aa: CASTSRQGNYGYTF
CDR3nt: TGTGCCAGCACCTCCCGACAGGGGAACTATGGCTACACCTTC

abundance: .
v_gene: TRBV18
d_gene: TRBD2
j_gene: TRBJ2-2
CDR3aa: CASSPHQRELSGGSTGELFF
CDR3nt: TGTGCCAGCTCACCACATCAGCGGGAACTTAGCGGGGGGAGCACCGGGGAGCTGTTTTTT

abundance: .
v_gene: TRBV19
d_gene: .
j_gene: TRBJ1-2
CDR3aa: CASDFGGNYGYTF
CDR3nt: TGTGCCAGTGATTTTGGAGGGAACTATGGCTACACCTTC

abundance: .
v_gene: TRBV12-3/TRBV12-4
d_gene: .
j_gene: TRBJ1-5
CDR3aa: CASSPDSNQPQHF
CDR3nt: TGTGCCAGCAGTCCCGATTCTAATCAGCCCCAGCATTTT

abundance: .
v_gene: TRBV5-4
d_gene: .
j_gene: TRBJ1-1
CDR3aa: CASSFGGRAAEAFF
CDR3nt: TGTGCCAGCAGCTTCGGCGGGCGGGCAGCTGAAGCTTTCTTT